This is a list of T cell receptor beta chains from one sample in a study of blood T cells in healthy people across ages. From the 5' RACE reads, TCRdb called clonotypes with MiXCR, one entry per CDR3 protein. This table holds about 1.6 million distinct CDR3 sequences, about 35% found once. Source material: blood. The receptors derive from a woman in her thirties in good health. The CDR3 runs from the conserved cysteine through the conserved F or W. The D gene is left open where the match is weak. Where a row states a size, it is once, few, many or the class of an expanded clone; other rows omit it.

few | TRBJ2-1 | TRBV20-1 | NA | CSATDIYNEQFF | TGCAGTGCTACGGACATTTACAATGAGCAGTTCTTC
few | TRBJ2-7 | TRBV7-6 | TRBD1 | CASSLVDAGGHEQYF | TGTGCCAGCAGCTTAGTGGATGCAGGGGGTCACGAGCAGTACTTC
NA | TRBJ1-1 | TRBV6-6 | TRBD1 | CASSNRADRVTEAFF | TGTGCCAGCAGTAACCGGGCCGACAGGGTAACTGAAGCTTTCTTT
NA | TRBJ1-5 | TRBV4-1 | NA | CASSLVLNSSQPQHF | TGCGCCAGCAGCCTTGTTTTAAATAGCAGTCAGCCCCAGCATTTT
few | TRBJ2-3 | TRBV10-3 | TRBD1 | CAISEAPGTGLTDTQYF | TGTGCCATCAGTGAGGCCCCCGGGACAGGTCTCACAGATACGCAGTATTTT
NA | TRBJ2-3 | TRBV14 | TRBD1 | CASSQEGPGQGASDTQYF | TGTGCCAGCAGCCAAGAAGGTCCGGGACAGGGGGCATCGGATACGCAGTATTTT
many | TRBJ2-5 | TRBV4-1 | NA | CASSQERGNPTQYF | TGCGCCAGCAGCCAAGAGCGGGGCAATCCGACCCAGTACTTC
few | TRBJ2-3 | TRBV24-1 | NA | CATSPRTDSTDTQYF | TGTGCCACCAGCCCTAGGACGGATAGCACAGATACGCAGTATTTT
NA | TRBJ2-1 | TRBV5-1 | NA | CASSPEKGGPPTNEQFF | TGCGCCAGCAGCCCCGAAAAGGGGGGGCCTCCTACAAATGAGCAGTTCTTC
NA | TRBJ2-2 | TRBV5-1 | NA | CASSLSRTPLGGELFF | TGCGCCAGCAGCTTAAGCCGAACCCCGTTGGGCGGGGAGCTGTTTTTT
once | TRBJ2-2 | TRBV29-1 | TRBD1 | CSVTPGQGGTGELFF | TGCAGCGTTACTCCGGGACAGGGAGGCACCGGGGAGCTGTTTTTT
NA | TRBJ2-3 | TRBV2 | NA | CASSEEGGTTDTQYF | TGTGCCAGCAGTGAAGAGGGGGGAACCACAGATACGCAGTATTTT
NA | TRBJ2-3 | TRBV13 | NA | CASSFFPGKPSTDTQYF | TGTGCCAGCAGCTTTTTCCCAGGGAAACCTAGCACAGATACGCAGTATTTT
NA | TRBJ2-3 | TRBV20-1 | NA | CSAIVRGRVRTDTQYF | TGCAGTGCTATTGTTAGAGGTCGGGTCCGCACAGATACGCAGTATTTT
few | TRBJ2-5 | TRBV5-1 | NA | CASSGQSGETQYF | TGCGCCAGCAGTGGACAGTCTGGGGAGACCCAGTACTTC
few | TRBJ2-1 | TRBV15 | NA | CATSRGHEQFF | TGTGCCACCAGCAGGGGCCATGAGCAGTTCTTC
few | TRBJ2-5 | TRBV3-1 | TRBD1 | CASSRGTDQETQYF | TGTGCCAGCAGCCGTGGGACAGACCAAGAGACCCAGTACTTC
few | TRBJ2-7 | TRBV6-2/TRBV6-3 | NA | CASSYELAIDEQYF | TGTGCCAGCAGTTACGAACTAGCAATCGACGAGCAGTACTTC
few | TRBJ1-4 | TRBV7-9 | NA | CASTETAEKLFF | TGTGCCAGCACCGAGACCGCCGAAAAACTGTTTTTT
few | TRBJ1-4 | TRBV6-6 | NA | CASSPTRPNPTNEKLFF | TGTGCCAGCAGTCCCACCCGACCTAATCCAACTAATGAAAAACTGTTTTTT
NA | TRBJ2-1 | TRBV28 | NA | CATWGGFGGEQFF | TGTGCCACCTGGGGCGGGTTCGGTGGTGAGCAGTTCTTC
once | TRBJ2-7 | TRBV27 | TRBD2 | CASSDQASGGGGTEQYF | TGTGCCAGCAGTGACCAGGCCAGCGGTGGCGGGGGGACCGAGCAGTACTTC
NA | TRBJ2-3 | TRBV20-1 | TRBD2 | CSAPDFKRGGSEDTQYF | TGCAGTGCCCCAGACTTCAAGCGGGGGGGCAGTGAAGATACGCAGTATTTT
NA | TRBJ2-3 | TRBV7-8 | NA | CASSLRGSGTDTQYF | TGTGCCAGCAGCTTAAGGGGTTCTGGCACAGATACGCAGTATTTT
NA | TRBJ2-1 | TRBV7-3 | NA | CASSLLGGLSYNEQFF | TGTGCCAGCAGCTTACTGGGGGGCCTCTCCTACAATGAGCAGTTCTTC
NA | TRBJ2-1 | TRBV12-5 | TRBD1 | CASAKTGQGVETQFF | TGTGCTAGTGCCAAGACCGGGCAGGGGGTTGAGACCCAGTTCTTC
NA | TRBJ1-2 | TRBV9 | NA | CASSVVPEVAAYGYTF | TGTGCCAGCAGCGTAGTTCCAGAAGTGGCTGCGTATGGCTACACCTTC
few | TRBJ2-6 | TRBV7-2 | TRBD1 | CASSPRDRVFGANVLTF | TGTGCCAGCAGCCCACGGGACAGGGTATTTGGGGCCAACGTCCTGACTTTC
NA | TRBJ1-2 | TRBV13 | TRBD1 | CASSLARTGEYYGHTF | TGTGCCAGCAGCTTAGCGCGGACAGGGGAGTACTATGGCCACACCTTC
NA | TRBJ1-1 | TRBV20-1 | TRBD1 | CSVESGTGGTEAFF | TGCAGTGTTGAGAGTGGGACAGGGGGCACTGAAGCTTTCTTT
NA | TRBJ1-4 | TRBV18 | NA | CASRTTAGEKLFF | TGTGCCAGCCGCACCACGGCAGGTGAAAAACTGTTTTTT
NA | TRBJ2-7 | TRBV14 | TRBD2 | CASSQSGLGTWEQYF | TGTGCCAGCAGCCAATCGGGACTAGGAACGTGGGAGCAGTACTTC
NA | TRBJ1-5 | TRBV7-9 | NA | CASSLVGRGSNQPQHF | TGTGCCAGCAGCTTAGTAGGTAGGGGTAGCAATCAGCCCCAGCATTTT
few | TRBJ2-3 | TRBV27 | NA | CASSLMATDTQYF | TGTGCCAGCAGTTTGATGGCCACAGATACGCAGTATTTT
many | TRBJ2-5 | TRBV29-1 | TRBD1 | CSVEQPFRDRGRGQETQYF | TGCAGCGTTGAACAACCTTTTCGGGACAGGGGGCGCGGGCAAGAGACCCAGTACTTC
NA | TRBJ1-2 | TRBV7-9 | TRBD1 | CASRHHLQDRRYGYTF | TGTGCCAGCAGACATCACTTGCAGGACAGGCGATATGGCTACACCTTC
NA | TRBJ1-1 | TRBV5-5 | NA | CASSLRVMDTEAFF | TGTGCCAGCAGCCTCAGGGTAATGGACACTGAAGCTTTCTTT
NA | TRBJ2-7 | TRBV28 | NA | CASWSGSYEQYF | TGTGCCAGCTGGTCGGGAAGCTACGAGCAGTACTTC
NA | TRBJ2-1 | TRBV7-9 | TRBD1 | CASSSARTGVGEKFF | TGTGCCAGCAGCTCGGCCCGGACAGGGGTGGGTGAGAAGTTCTTC
NA | TRBJ2-1 | TRBV5-6 | NA | CASSFSARSSYNEQFF | TGTGCCAGCAGCTTTAGCGCCCGGAGCTCCTACAATGAGCAGTTCTTC
NA | TRBJ2-3 | TRBV7-9 | TRBD2 | CASSLAGLADTDTQYF | TGTGCCAGCAGCTTAGCCGGCCTAGCGGACACAGATACGCAGTATTTT
once | TRBJ1-5 | TRBV7-2 | NA | CASSLLGGYSNQPQHF | TGTGCCAGCAGCTTATTGGGGGGGTATAGCAATCAGCCCCAGCATTTT
few | TRBJ2-7 | TRBV20-1 | TRBD2 | CSARRLAVTYEQYF | TGCAGTGCTCGACGACTAGCCGTTACCTACGAGCAGTACTTC
NA | TRBJ2-7 | TRBV6-6 | TRBD2 | CASTKLAGGPNEQYF | TGTGCTAGCACCAAACTAGCGGGAGGGCCGAACGAGCAGTACTTC
NA | TRBJ1-1 | TRBV24-1 | NA | CATSDHGRGAGTEAFF | TGTGCCACCAGTGACCACGGGCGGGGGGCGGGCACTGAAGCTTTCTTT
NA | TRBJ1-5 | TRBV15 | TRBD1 | CATSRAPGGQPQHF | TGTGCCACCAGCAGAGCGCCAGGGGGTCAGCCCCAGCATTTT
few | TRBJ1-2 | TRBV20-1 | NA | CSARDNQQGYTF | TGCAGTGCTAGAGATAACCAGCAAGGCTACACCTTC
NA | TRBJ2-1 | TRBV10-3 | NA | CAISESVLGDNEQFF | TGTGCCATCAGTGAGTCGGTCTTGGGGGACAATGAGCAGTTCTTC
NA | TRBJ1-6 | TRBV27 | NA | CASSLFLDSGSPLHF | TGTGCCAGCAGTTTATTTTTGGACAGCGGTTCACCCCTCCACTTT
few | TRBJ2-1 | TRBV4-1 | TRBD1 | CASSQEGGTGYYNEQFF | TGCGCCAGCAGCCAAGAGGGGGGGACAGGGTATTACAATGAGCAGTTCTTC